Described below is a single T cell receptor (beta chain) sequence and its context. Its antigen is still unknown. The data stem from a study of shared clonotypes between healthy human individuals. Overall study context: Three CD4 naive, three CD4 memory, two CD8 naive and one CD8 memory plate were used per donor.

Study findings and constraints: Owing to a small donor count, the genetic and exposure-history diversity represented was limited. Generation probabilities were higher for clonotypes shared across all four sorted-subset donors than for unshared ones.

Sequencing used immunoSEQ multiplex PCR; TCRdb keeps in-frame clones, though not all of them. Here the sample spans 2.3 million or so clones, 80% to 95% being singletons. There are 12 residues in the CDR3. Germline CDR1 is MDHEN and CDR2 is SYDVKM. V shed 4 bases and J shed 4 bases, with 7 bases lying between them. Sample: naive CD4+ T cells from PBMCs. This sample's subset: CD45RA+ positively selected. The rearrangement joins TRBV28 to TRBJ1-1; D is uncertain. This TCR came from a man between 18 and 35 years old in good health. Some clones in this sample may be carry-over from other donors' samples. CDR3 coding DNA: TGTGCCAGCAGTTCGGGGATCACTGAAGCTTTCTTT. It encodes CASSSGITEAFF.